This record looks at one T cell receptor (beta chain) sequence and its context. This clonotype was seen more than once but under ten times. There is no known antigen for this receptor. No much larger clonotype is one base removed from it; base qualities were not supplied. V is shortened by 1 base, J by 7 bases, and the region joining them spans 8 bases. Via the germline V gene (reference sequence), CDR1 is DFQATT and CDR2 SNEGSKA. Inclusive of the bounding cysteine and phenylalanine, the CDR3 is 12 residues long. The kept DNA is CDR3 alone, 36 bases in frame from the first base. The library relied on PCR. Sequencing was carried out with an Illumina HiSeq 2500. Molecular barcoding was employed in the preparation of TCR libraries, with unique molecular identifiers being used to normalize TCRbeta repertoire quantification. The public sequencing data were trimmed at Q25 with fastp and processed into clonotypes with MiXCR by TCRdb, which kept only in-frame beta chains. Records with the same CDR3 protein are collapsed into one entry carrying the most frequent genes and DNA. The sample records about 610,000 distinct CDR3 sequences, 10% of which are singletons. The ten largest clonotypes hold about 4.3% of the sample.

This sample is drawn from a study of T-cell reconstitution after alpha-beta-depleted transplantation in children (dated by TCRdb to about 2016). As for the study more broadly: Using TCR repertoire profiling, the study quantitatively followed how T-cell immune reconstitution unfolded in children after TCRalphabeta/CD19-depleted allogeneic hematopoietic cell transplantation.

Material: PBMCs from the stem cell graft donor, obtained from the stem cell graft. The clonotype comes from a human donor who donated a stem cell graft to a child with acute myeloid leukemia. Here the chain combines TRBV20-1 and TRBJ2-1; the D gene identity is not certain. The DNA sequence follows: TGCAGTGCTAGAGCCGATTGGAATGAGCAGTTCTTC. It translates as CSARADWNEQFF.